This is a list of T cell receptor beta chains from one sample in a study of cytomegalovirus exposure and HLA in healthy donors. Assay used: immunoSEQ multiplex PCR; TCRdb lists only in-frame clones, some missing. This table holds about 69,000 clones, roughly 71% found once. Sequenced input: PBMCs. These TCRs come from a woman aged 55-70 years in good health and CMV-seropositive. Each CDR3 is given with its conserved first and last residue. Each record gives: J gene, D gene, V gene, clone size, CDR3 DNA, CDR3 protein. A D gene is named only where the DNA matches it firmly. Part of the rows lack a size; the others show once, few, many or a class for expanded clones.

>TRBJ1-1|.|TRBV6-6|.
TGTGCCAGCAGTTATAAGGGGGACACTGAAGCTTTCTTT
CASSYKGDTEAFF
>TRBJ1-4|TRBD1|TRBV5-1|.
TGCGCCAGCAGCCTAGGCGGGACAGGCTCTGAAAAACTGTTTTTT
CASSLGGTGSEKLFF
>TRBJ1-1|.|TRBV9|.
TGTGCCAGCAGCCCCGAAGGGGTCAGCCCCATGAACACTGAAGCTTTCTTT
CASSPEGVSPMNTEAFF
>TRBJ1-3|TRBD1|TRBV7-9|.
TGTGCCAGCAGCAACAGGGGAATAGCCGGAAACACCATATATTTT
CASSNRGIAGNTIYF
>TRBJ2-1|.|TRBV5-1|.
TGCGCCAGCAGCTTGTTTCAGGGTTACAATGAGCAGTTCTTC
CASSLFQGYNEQFF
>TRBJ2-1|TRBD2|TRBV4-1|.
TGCGCCAGCAGCCAGGGGACTAGCGGAAGGCAGTTCTTC
CASSQGTSGRQFF
>TRBJ2-3|TRBD2|TRBV4-1|.
TGCGCCAGCAGCCCCGGGTCCCTAGCGGGGGGACTCACAGATACGCAGTATTTT
CASSPGSLAGGLTDTQYF
>TRBJ1-2|.|TRBV30|.
TGTGCCTGGAGTCCCGGTCGCCTCTATGGCTACACCTTC
CAWSPGRLYGYTF
>TRBJ2-1|TRBD2|TRBV4-1|.
TGCGCCAGCAGCCAACCCGGGGAGGGATACAATGAGCAGTTCTTC
CASSQPGEGYNEQFF
>TRBJ1-5|.|TRBV5-5|.
TGTGCCAGCAGCTTGTTTGTTGACAGGTTCGGTCAGCCCCAGCATTTT
CASSLFVDRFGQPQHF
>TRBJ2-7|.|TRBV27|.
TGTGCCAGCATTTCGAGTCTCTACGAGCAGTACTTC
CASISSLYEQYF
>TRBJ1-6|.|TRBV30|.
TGTGCCGGCCAGGGTCAGGGTAATTCACCCCTCCACTTT
CAGQGQGNSPLHF
>TRBJ1-2|TRBD1|TRBV4-2|.
TGTGCCAGCAGCCAAGAAACGACAGGGGGCTATGGCTACACCTTC
CASSQETTGGYGYTF
>TRBJ2-7|.|TRBV5-1|.
TGCGCCAGCAGCTGGACTGTTCTTAGCTCCTACGAGCAGTACTTC
CASSWTVLSSYEQYF
>TRBJ2-1|.|TRBV6-5|.
TGTGCCAGCAGCCAAGATGACAGCCGAAGTGAGCAGTTCTTC
CASSQDDSRSEQFF
>TRBJ2-7|TRBD1|TRBV28|.
TGTGCCAGCAGTTGGGACAGAGCCTACGAGCAGTACTTC
CASSWDRAYEQYF
>TRBJ1-1|TRBD1|TRBV7-9|.
TGTGCCAGCAGCTTAATTACAGGGGCGGTTGAAGCTTTCTTT
CASSLITGAVEAFF
>TRBJ2-1|.|TRBV2|.
TGTGCCAGCAGTCTCAAAAGGGGGTTGAGTTCCTACAATGAGCAGTTCTTC
CASSLKRGLSSYNEQFF
>TRBJ2-1|TRBD2|TRBV11-2|.
TGTGCCAGCGACCGGATGGGGGGGAACAATGAGCAGTTCTTC
CASDRMGGNNEQFF
>TRBJ1-5|.|TRBV2|.
TGTGCCAGCAGTGCTGGCAGTAATCAGCCCCAGCATTTT
CASSAGSNQPQHF
>TRBJ1-5|.|TRBV4-2|.
TGTGCCAGCAGCCCAGAGGCCGAGAGGGGCAATCAGCCCCAGCATTTT
CASSPEAERGNQPQHF
>TRBJ1-2|TRBD1|TRBV5-1|.
TGCGCCAGCAGCCTCGGACAGGGGGCTTTCTACTATGGCTACACCTTC
CASSLGQGAFYYGYTF
>TRBJ2-3|TRBD2|TRBV19|.
TGTGCCAGTAGTATAGAGGGAGGCGGGGGGGCATCAGATACGCAGTATTTT
CASSIEGGGGASDTQYF
>TRBJ1-1|.|TRBV5-1|.
TGCGCCAGCAGCAATGGACAACTGAACACTGAAGCTTTCTTT
CASSNGQLNTEAFF
>TRBJ2-3|TRBD1|TRBV30|.
TGTGCCAAGGACAGGGGTTCAACAGATACGCAGTATTTT
CAKDRGSTDTQYF
>TRBJ2-1|.|TRBV7-6|few
TGTGCCAGCAGCTCACAGGGTAATGAGCAGTTCTTC
CASSSQGNEQFF
>TRBJ2-7|TRBD2|TRBV10-3|.
TGTGCCATCAGTGGGGCCGGGGGGGGCTACGAGCAGTACTTC
CAISGAGGGYEQYF
>TRBJ2-7|TRBD1|TRBV23-1|.
TGCGCCAGCGTAGACCCAGGACAGGCCTACGAGCAGTACTTC
CASVDPGQAYEQYF
>TRBJ1-5|.|TRBV19|once
TGTGCCAGTAGTCTGCCCGGGGGGCTCTTGAGTAGCAATCAGCCCCAGCATTTT
CASSLPGGLLSSNQPQHF
>TRBJ2-1|.|TRBV5-1|once
TGCGCCAGCAGCTCGACTAGTGCAGAGCAGTTCTTC
CASSSTSAEQFF
>TRBJ1-2|.|TRBV15|once
TGTGCCACCACCCAGGGTGCTCTTGATGGCTACACCTTC
CATTQGALDGYTF
>TRBJ2-5|.|TRBV10-3|few
TGTGCCATCAGTGAGTCGAGACAGCCCCAAGAGACCCAGTACTTC
CAISESRQPQETQYF
>TRBJ1-2|TRBD1|TRBV28|once
TGTGCCAGCAGTGTCACAGGGGTCGGCTACACCTTC
CASSVTGVGYTF
>TRBJ2-1|.|TRBV7-8|once
TGTGCCAGCAGCTTAGAGCCCAATGAGCAGTTCTTC
CASSLEPNEQFF
>TRBJ1-1|.|TRBV27|.
TGTGCCAGCAGTCGGTGGGGGCGGACTGAAGCTTTCTTT
CASSRWGRTEAFF
>TRBJ2-2|TRBD1|TRBV7-7|.
TGTGCTAGCAGCCCGGACAGGGCTGACACCGGGGAGCTGTTTTTT
CASSPDRADTGELFF
>TRBJ1-1|.|TRBV5-8|few
TGTGCCAGCAGCTTGTCTCGAGGACAAGAAGCTTTCTTT
CASSLSRGQEAFF
>TRBJ1-1|.|TRBV4-1|.
TGCGCCAGCAGCCCTCGGGGCCTTCTTACAGGGGCTTTCTTT
CASSPRGLLTGAFF
>TRBJ1-1|.|TRBV15|once
TGTGCCACCACGGGGGGCCGTGAGGAAGCTTTCTTT
CATTGGREEAFF
>TRBJ2-1|TRBD2|TRBV9|.
TGTGCCAGCAGCGCGTGGACTAGCGGGGGGGCGGGTGAGCAGTTCTTC
CASSAWTSGGAGEQFF
>TRBJ1-5|.|TRBV19|once
TGTGCCAGTACTATGGGAGGAAATAGCAATCAGCCCCAGCATTTT
CASTMGGNSNQPQHF
>TRBJ1-3|.|TRBV7-8|.
TGTGCCAGCAGCCTCGCAACAGGGACTGGAAACACCATATATTTT
CASSLATGTGNTIYF
>TRBJ1-5|TRBD1|TRBV19|few
TGTGCCAGTAGTATAGTAGGGGACAGGTGGAATAGCAATCAGCCCCAGCATTTT
CASSIVGDRWNSNQPQHF
>TRBJ1-2|TRBD1|TRBV5-1|.
TGCGCCAGCAGCACCGGACAGGGGGTGGATGGCTACACCTTC
CASSTGQGVDGYTF
>TRBJ1-4|.|TRBV4-2|.
TGTGCCAGCAGCACAGTCGGCCATGAAAAACTGTTTTTT
CASSTVGHEKLFF
>TRBJ1-2|.|TRBV30|.
TGTGCCTGGACTCGCGGCCGACCCGGGAATGGCTACACCTTC
CAWTRGRPGNGYTF
>TRBJ1-1|TRBD1|TRBV30|.
TGTGCCTGGAGGATGACAGGGGGGGCCACTGAAGCTTTCTTT
CAWRMTGGATEAFF
>TRBJ1-2|TRBD1|TRBV7-9|once
TGTGCCAGCAGCCCAGGGACAGCCTATGGCTACACCTTC
CASSPGTAYGYTF
>TRBJ2-5|.|TRBV18|.
TGTGCCAGCTCACCAGGCCAGTTTCAAGAGACCCAGTACTTC
CASSPGQFQETQYF
>TRBJ1-2|TRBD1|TRBV6-1|few
TGTGCCAGCATTCCTGGACAGGTTCGTGGCTACACCTTC
CASIPGQVRGYTF